A selection of T cell receptor beta chains follows, all from one sample in a study of tumor-infiltrating lymphocytes in primary liver carcinoma. TCRdb redid the calling of the multiplex PCR reads with MiXCR, one entry per CDR3 protein. The sample yields 310,000 or so distinct CDR3 sequences, 50% to 75% seen once. Sequenced input: peripheral blood. These receptors were obtained from a woman in her 30s with primary liver carcinoma and hepatitis B virus infection. Each CDR3 is given with its conserved first and last residue. Each record gives: J gene, V gene, D gene, clone size, CDR3 DNA, CDR3 protein. A D gene is named only where the DNA matches it firmly. The size field is filled for only some rows; it gives once, few, many or a size class.

j_gene: TRBJ2-2
v_gene: TRBV2
d_gene: TRBD1
abundance: -
CDR3nt: TGTGCCAGCAGTCGACAGGGAACCGGGGAGCTGTTTTTT
CDR3aa: CASSRQGTGELFF

j_gene: TRBJ2-3
v_gene: TRBV7-2
d_gene: TRBD2
abundance: -
CDR3nt: TGTGCCAGCAGCTTTAGGCTTAGCGGGGAGATCAACGGCCCGCAAAAAGATACGCAGTATTTT
CDR3aa: CASSFRLSGEINGPQKDTQYF

j_gene: TRBJ2-7
v_gene: TRBV20-1
d_gene: TRBD2
abundance: -
CDR3nt: TGCAGTGCCCCGGGGACTAGCGGTTATTACGAGCAGTACTTC
CDR3aa: CSAPGTSGYYEQYF

j_gene: TRBJ2-5
v_gene: TRBV6-6
d_gene: -
abundance: many
CDR3nt: TGTGCCAGCAGGGCGAAAAGGGGGTCAGAGACCCAGTACTTC
CDR3aa: CASRAKRGSETQYF

j_gene: TRBJ2-3
v_gene: TRBV5-4
d_gene: TRBD2
abundance: -
CDR3nt: TGTGCCAGCAGCTTGAGGCGGGAGAGCACAGATACGCAGTATTTT
CDR3aa: CASSLRRESTDTQYF

j_gene: TRBJ2-1
v_gene: TRBV4-3
d_gene: -
abundance: -
CDR3nt: TGCGCCAGGAGCCAAGGGGAGGCTGGCGGGGAGCAGTTCTTC
CDR3aa: CARSQGEAGGEQFF

j_gene: TRBJ2-7
v_gene: TRBV30
d_gene: -
abundance: few
CDR3nt: TGTGCCTGGAGTGTAAGTCCGGGGTACGAGCAGTACTTC
CDR3aa: CAWSVSPGYEQYF

j_gene: TRBJ2-1
v_gene: TRBV14
d_gene: TRBD2
abundance: few
CDR3nt: TGTGCCAGCAGCCCCCGACTAGCGGGAGGTAGTAGGTTCTTC
CDR3aa: CASSPRLAGGSRFF

j_gene: TRBJ2-1
v_gene: TRBV4-1
d_gene: TRBD2
abundance: -
CDR3nt: TGCGCCAGCAGCCAAGATCTGCGGGGGACATTAGCGGGAGGAAGCCTGTTATTC
CDR3aa: CASSQDLRGTLAGGSLLF

j_gene: TRBJ1-2
v_gene: TRBV11-2
d_gene: TRBD1
abundance: many
CDR3nt: TGTGCCAGCACTCAGGGGGGGGGTGGAGGCTACACCTTC
CDR3aa: CASTQGGGGGYTF

j_gene: TRBJ2-3
v_gene: TRBV4-2
d_gene: TRBD2
abundance: -
CDR3nt: TGTGCCAGCAGCCTCAAACTAGCGAGCCACTCAGATACGCAGTATTTT
CDR3aa: CASSLKLASHSDTQYF

j_gene: TRBJ2-7
v_gene: TRBV5-5
d_gene: -
abundance: -
CDR3nt: TGTGCCAACAGCTTGGACAGTCCCCCCGGCGAGCAGTACTTC
CDR3aa: CANSLDSPPGEQYF

j_gene: TRBJ1-1
v_gene: TRBV12-3/TRBV12-4
d_gene: -
abundance: many
CDR3nt: TGTGCCAGCAGTCCTATGCTTCCGTTGAACACTGAAGCTTTCTTT
CDR3aa: CASSPMLPLNTEAFF

j_gene: TRBJ2-1
v_gene: TRBV4-1
d_gene: TRBD1
abundance: many
CDR3nt: TGCGCCAGCAGACCCGGGACAGGGATCGTCAATGAGCAGTTCTTC
CDR3aa: CASRPGTGIVNEQFF

j_gene: TRBJ2-3
v_gene: TRBV6-2/TRBV6-3
d_gene: -
abundance: -
CDR3nt: TGTGCCAACAGGATGGACGCGTCAGATACGCAGTATTTT
CDR3aa: CANRMDASDTQYF

j_gene: TRBJ2-5
v_gene: TRBV2
d_gene: -
abundance: -
CDR3nt: TGTGCCAGCAGTGTTTCGATACAAGAGACCCAGTACTTC
CDR3aa: CASSVSIQETQYF

j_gene: TRBJ1-1
v_gene: TRBV13
d_gene: -
abundance: -
CDR3nt: TGTGCCAGCTTCAGGCCCAAAATGAACACTGAAGCTTTCTTT
CDR3aa: CASFRPKMNTEAFF